These 27 T cell receptor beta chains were sequenced from one sample in a study of follicular helper T cells after annual influenza vaccination. TCRdb's table, derived via immunoSEQ multiplex PCR, lists solely in-frame clones and lacks some. Of around 8,700 clones in the sample, 82% were seen once. As for time point: 2015-2016 season, 7 days after influenza vaccination. The sample in question was CXCR5+ CD38- circulating T follicular helper cells from blood, obtained 7 days after influenza vaccination. Described subset: circulating Tfh, non-naive CD4+CXCR5+PD-1+ (ICOS+CD38+ or ICOS-CD38-). Receptors originate from an adult who received the influenza vaccine.

This clone was found once. J is TRBJ2-3 and V is TRBV6-6; D is unresolved. Germline CDR1 and CDR2: MNHNY and SVGAGI (reference sequence). The CDR3 is 14 residues long. The V end lost 2 bases, the J end lost 1 base, and 7 bases lay between the germline ends. The CDR3 region is CASSYGSGTDTQYF. For the CDR3, the DNA is TGTGCCAGCAGTTACGGGTCCGGCACAGATACGCAGTATTTT.

This chain joins TRBV5-5 and TRBJ1-1; weak D call: TRBD1 (6 bases). Germline CDR1 reads SGHKS; CDR2 reads YYEKEE (reference sequence). V was shortened by 0 bases and J by 1 base, with 10 bases between the two germline ends. CDR3 length: 15 amino acids. The CDR3 region is CASSLEGQTNTEAFF. CDR3 nucleotide sequence: TGTGCCAGCAGCTTGGAAGGACAGACGAACACTGAAGCTTTCTTT.

This clone occurred once. The chain has TRBV18 and TRBJ1-6; D is unresolved. The CDR3 sequence is 15 residues long. Trimming left V 4 bases short and J 0 bases short, with 7 bases between. Germline-derived CDR1 and CDR2 are KGHSH and LQKENI. The CDR3 nucleotides read TGTGCCAGCTCACGCGGAAGCTCCTATAATTCACCCCTCCACTTT. This sequence encodes CASSRGSSYNSPLHF.

The CDR3 DNA reads as TGTGCCAGCAGCCAAGTTTCTGGAAACACCATATATTTT. Amino acid sequence: CASSQVSGNTIYF. J is TRBJ1-3 and V is TRBV14; D is uncertain. The germline gives CDR1 SGHDN, CDR2 FVKESK. The V end was cut by 1 base, the J end by 1 base, with 2 bases between. The CDR3 spans 13 residues.

The genes are TRBV28 and TRBJ2-5, with unresolved D. Per the germline V gene, CDR1 is MDHEN and CDR2 is SYDVKM. This CDR3 spans 14 amino acids. Deletions cut 5 bases from V and 0 bases from J, with 10 bases between. Here the CDR3 reads CASSPGPHQETQYF. CDR3 coding DNA: TGTGCCAGCAGTCCAGGACCTCACCAAGAGACCCAGTACTTC. Full variable domain (remainder filled in from reference TRBV28 and TRBJ2-5): DVKVTQSSRYLVKRTGEKVFLECVQDMDHENMFWYRQDPGLGLRLIYFSYDVKMKEKGDIPEGYSVSREKKERFSLILESASTNQTSMYLCASSPGPHQETQYFGPGTRLLVL.

This chain connects TRBV30 to TRBJ2-7, with 8 bases that match TRBD1. Germline V gene lookup returns CDR1 GTSNPN and CDR2 SVGIG (reference sequence). CDR3 length equals 13 residues. With V trimmed by 4 bases and J by 0 bases, 2 bases remained unmatched. The CDR3 sequence is CAWTGQDSYEQYF. The CDR3 nucleotides are TGTGCCTGGACGGGACAGGACTCCTACGAGCAGTACTTC.

CDR3 sequence reads: CASSFGADEKLFF. DNA for the CDR3: TGTGCCAGCAGCTTCGGCGCGGATGAAAAACTGTTTTTT. This rearrangement joins TRBV7-6 to TRBJ1-4; no clear D gene. V was pared by 3 bases and J by 6 bases, with 8 bases between. The germline V gene encodes CDR1 SGHVS and CDR2 FNYEAQ. This CDR3 spans 13 amino acids.

The chain combines TRBV7-2 with TRBJ1-2; 7 nucleotides line up with TRBD1. V lost 0 bases to trimming and J lost 5 bases; unmatched junction nucleotides: 6. Germline V gives CDR1 SGHTA, CDR2 FQGNSA. This CDR3 has 15 amino acids. CDR3 loop: CASSLAAGTAYGYTF. The CDR3, as DNA: TGTGCCAGCAGCTTAGCGGCCGGGACAGCTTATGGCTACACCTTC.

CDR3 sequence (DNA): TGTGCCAGCAGCCAACCGGGTCCTCCGGGGGGGGAGCTGTTTTTT. Translating it yields CASSQPGPPGGELFF. J is TRBJ2-2 and V is TRBV11-2, with a weak D call TRBD2 (5 bases). The CDR3 covers 15 residues. V lost 5 bases and J 8 bases, leaving 18 bases between the germline ends. The germline gives CDR1 SGHAT, CDR2 FQNNGV.

The V call is TRBV11-2, the J call TRBJ2-3; TRBD1 or TRBD2 may be the D gene (5 bases each). The germline CDR1 and CDR2 sequences are SGHAT and FQNNGV. The CDR3 consists of 16 residues. Trimming left V 1 base short and J 3 bases short, with 14 bases between. Here the CDR3 DNA reads TGTGCCAGCAGCTTAGTTTGGGGACGGATTACAGATACGCAGTATTTT. This encodes CASSLVWGRITDTQYF. The variable domain in full, completed from reference TRBV11-2 and TRBJ2-3, reads EAGVAQSPRYKIIEKRQSVAFWCNPISGHATLYWYQQILGQGPKLLIQFQNNGVVDDSQLPKDRFSAERLKGVDSTLKIQPAKLEDSAVYLCASSLVWGRITDTQYFGPGTRLTVL.

The genes are TRBV9 and TRBJ2-2, with unresolved D. Germline V gene lookup returns CDR1 SGDLS and CDR2 YYNGEE. V lost 0 bases and J lost 0, with 9 bases in between. The CDR3 sequence is 16 residues long. Here the CDR3 DNA reads TGTGCCAGCAGCGTAGAACATCCACCGAACACCGGGGAGCTGTTTTTT. The encoded protein is CASSVEHPPNTGELFF.

J is TRBJ2-7 and V is TRBV7-9; 9 bases line up with TRBD1. The CDR3 has 15 amino acids. The V gene's germline CDR1 is SEHNR and CDR2 FQNEAQ (reference sequence). Unmatched junction bases numbered 7, after V lost 5 bases and J lost 2 bases. The CDR3 DNA reads TGTGCCAGCAGCCCCGGGACAGGGAGGCCCTACGAGCAGTACTTC. Its protein product is CASSPGTGRPYEQYF.

J is TRBJ1-5 and V is TRBV28, with 8 bases matching TRBD1. CDR1 and CDR2 (germline): MDHEN, SYDVKM. V gave up 6 bases and J gave up 0 bases; unmatched junction bases: 13. The CDR3 loop spans 18 amino acids. CDR3 residues: CASSRSGDRRYSNQPQHF. The CDR3 DNA sequence: TGTGCCAGCAGCCGAAGTGGGGACAGGCGATATAGCAATCAGCCCCAGCATTTT.

J is TRBJ2-1 and V is TRBV5-6, with D perhaps being TRBD1 or TRBD2 (5 bases each). The CDR3 sequence is 13 residues long. Per germline, CDR1 SGHDT and CDR2 YYEEEE. The germline V and J ends were trimmed by 6 bases and 5 bases, with 12 bases remaining between them. CDR3 coding DNA: TGTGCCAGCACACTGGGACCAAACAATGAGCAGTTCTTC. This encodes CASTLGPNNEQFF.

The chain uses TRBV7-9 and TRBJ2-2; D possibly corresponds to TRBD2 (6 bases). V gave up 5 bases and J gave up 4 bases, with 14 bases separating them. The CDR3 has 15 residues. CDR1 and CDR2 (germline): SEHNR, FQNEAQ (reference sequence). The CDR3: CASSPGTAGTGELFF. The CDR3 region has the DNA TGTGCCAGCAGCCCGGGGACTGCCGGCACCGGGGAGCTGTTTTTT.

The rearrangement uses TRBV18 and TRBJ2-5; no clear D. Germline V lookup: CDR1 KGHSH, CDR2 LQKENI. V gave up 7 bases and J gave up 2 bases, with 11 bases separating them. The CDR3 has 13 residues. The CDR3 loop is CASLNSLQETQYF. The CDR3 bases are TGTGCCAGCTTGAACAGCCTACAAGAGACCCAGTACTTC.

The chain joins TRBV2 to TRBJ2-3; unclear D gene. This CDR3 is 12 amino acids long. Germline V gene lookup returns CDR1 SNHLY and CDR2 FYNNEI. V was shortened by 8 bases and J by 6 bases, with 12 bases between the two germline ends. The CDR3 spells CASRERSDTQYF. The DNA of the CDR3 is TGTGCCAGCCGCGAGAGGTCGGATACGCAGTATTTT.

The rearrangement links TRBV28 to TRBJ1-2; no clear D. V was trimmed by 5 bases and J by 0 bases, leaving 10 bases between them. This CDR3 is 14 amino acids long. CDR1 MDHEN and CDR2 SYDVKM come from the germline V gene. The chain's CDR3 is CASSTGPPNYGYTF. In DNA form, the CDR3 reads TGTGCCAGCAGTACGGGCCCGCCTAACTATGGCTACACCTTC.

This sequence joins TRBV18 and TRBJ2-1; 7 bases agree with TRBD1. This CDR3 contains 13 residues. Unmatched junction bases numbered 14, after V lost 6 bases and J lost 15 bases. Per germline, CDR1 KGHSH and CDR2 LQKENI. The DNA of the CDR3 is TGTGCCAGCTCTCTCACCCCGGGACAGCTGCCGTTCTTC. It yields the protein CASSLTPGQLPFF. The full variable domain, in which reference TRBV18 and TRBJ2-1 provide the parts outside the CDR3, is NAGVMQNPRHLVRRRGQEARLRCSPMKGHSHVYWYRQLPEEGLKFMVYLQKENIIDESGMPKERFSAEFPKEGPSILRIQQVVRGDSAAYFCASSLTPGQLPFFGPGTRLTVL.

The chain is built from TRBV28 and TRBJ1-5; 7 positions agree with TRBD1. Germline trimming cut 6 bases from V and 7 bases from J; bases unmatched to any gene: 9. Germline V CDR1 and CDR2: MDHEN, SYDVKM. This CDR3 region has 14 residues. The CDR3 DNA sequence: TGTGCCAGCAGGCCGACAGGGTCAAGACAGCCCCAGCATTTT. It encodes CASRPTGSRQPQHF.

The CDR3, as DNA: TGTGCCAGCAGTCCTACCGGGACCCCGGTGGGAAAACTGTTTTTT. Amino acids: CASSPTGTPVGKLFF. This chain links TRBV7-2 with TRBJ1-4; D perhaps matches TRBD1 (5 bases). Germline-derived CDR1 and CDR2 are SGHTA and FQGNSA. The CDR3 is 15 amino acids. Trimming took off 6 bases at V and 10 bases at J, with 21 bases between the two ends.

The gene calls are TRBV19 and TRBJ1-2; 9 bases are shared with TRBD1. CDR3 length equals 17 residues. Trimming cost V 5 bases and J 2 bases; bases outside gene matches: 12. From germline, CDR1 is LNHDA and CDR2 SQIVND (reference sequence). CDR3 sequence (DNA): TGTGCCAGTAGTTCACCGGGGACAGGGAAGGACAACTATGGCTACACCTTC. It translates to CASSSPGTGKDNYGYTF.

The chain links TRBV6-6 to TRBJ1-5, with 8 bases lining up with TRBD1. The V segment lost 5 bases and the J segment 5 bases; nucleotides outside the gene matches: 5. The CDR3 contains 14 residues. Germline CDR1 is MNHNY and CDR2 is SVGAGI (reference sequence). This CDR3 reads CASSPGQGDQPQHF. The CDR3 DNA sequence: TGTGCCAGCAGTCCCGGACAGGGTGATCAGCCCCAGCATTTT.

V usage is TRBV19 and J usage is TRBJ1-6; 9 bases line up with TRBD1. The germline CDR1 and CDR2 sequences are LNHDA and SQIVND (reference sequence). The CDR3 is 17 amino acids. V was clipped by 5 bases and J by 8 bases; unmatched bases: 13. Written as DNA, the CDR3 is TGTGCCAGTAGTCCTACAGGGGGCGCGGGATGGGATTCACCCCTCCACTTT. Translated: CASSPTGGAGWDSPLHF.

As to this clone: The same CDR3 can be traced to other DNA sequences in this sample. V is TRBV28 and J is TRBJ1-1, with D possibly matching TRBD1 (6 bases). With 8 bases removed from V and 1 base from J, the gap between germline ends came to 11 bases. The CDR3 runs 13 residues. Germline lookup yields CDR1 MDHEN and CDR2 SYDVKM. CDR3: CASSDSSNTEAFF. CDR3 DNA: TGTGCCAGCTCGGACAGCTCGAACACTGAAGCTTTCTTT.

V and J are TRBV19 and TRBJ1-2; 11 bases are a match to TRBD1. V lost 9 bases, J lost 4 bases, and 16 bases stayed unmatched. Germline CDR1 reads LNHDA; CDR2 reads SQIVND (reference sequence). CDR3 size: 17 residues. The CDR3 sequence is CASLLKDRGQFGYGYTF. In DNA, the CDR3 is TGTGCCAGCCTACTAAAGGACAGGGGGCAATTCGGCTATGGCTACACCTTC.

The chain joins TRBV5-1 to TRBJ2-5; TRBD2 matches at 16 bases. The CDR3 has 17 amino acids. CDR1 and CDR2 (germline): SGHRS, YFSETQ. Unmatched junction bases numbered 11, after V lost 7 bases and J lost 5 bases. The CDR3 nucleotides are TGCGCCAGCGGCCCCGGGACTAGCGGGGGGGCGGTTGAGACCCAGTACTTC. Its protein is CASGPGTSGGAVETQYF.